Included here is one T cell receptor (beta chain) sequence, with context. The data are from a study of blood T cells in healthy people across ages. Alongside a J-beta primer mix, a sample-barcoded 5' primer served in a second PCR lasting about 7 to 12 cycles. TCRdb itself ran the 5' RACE reads through MiXCR, one entry per CDR3 protein. The sample shows 1.5 million to 1.8 million distinct CDR3 sequences, roughly 43% of them seen only once. Germline V gene sequence: CDR1 MGHDK, CDR2 SYGVNS. This CDR3 is 13 amino acids long. V was trimmed by 4 bases and J by 10 bases, leaving 16 bases between them. The sequenced material came from blood. The chain recombines TRBV25-1 with TRBJ1-2; D gene ambiguous. The sequence was obtained from a woman younger than 30 in good health. CDR3 protein: CASSGAYGLDYTF. As DNA, the CDR3 is TGTGCCAGCAGTGGGGCCTACGGGTTAGACTACACCTTC.